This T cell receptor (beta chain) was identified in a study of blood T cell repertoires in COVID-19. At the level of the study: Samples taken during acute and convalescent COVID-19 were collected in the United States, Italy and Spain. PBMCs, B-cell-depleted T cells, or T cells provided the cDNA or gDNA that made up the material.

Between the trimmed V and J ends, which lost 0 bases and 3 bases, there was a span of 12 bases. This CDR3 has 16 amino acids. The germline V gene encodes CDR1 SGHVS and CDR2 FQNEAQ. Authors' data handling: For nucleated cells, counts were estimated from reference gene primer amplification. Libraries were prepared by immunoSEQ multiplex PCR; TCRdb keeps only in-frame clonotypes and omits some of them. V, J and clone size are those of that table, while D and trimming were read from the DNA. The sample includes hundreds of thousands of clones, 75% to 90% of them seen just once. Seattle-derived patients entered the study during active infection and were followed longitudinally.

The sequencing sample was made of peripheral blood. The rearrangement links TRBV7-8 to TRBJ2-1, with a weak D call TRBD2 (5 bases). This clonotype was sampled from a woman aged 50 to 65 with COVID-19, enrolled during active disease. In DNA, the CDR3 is TGTGCCAGCAGCTTAGCAAGCGGTCGGGGCTACAATGAGCAGTTCTTC. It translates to CASSLASGRGYNEQFF.